These 9 T cell receptor beta chains came from one sample sequenced in a study of T cell repertoires in cytomegalovirus infection. TCRdb reanalysed the reads using MiXCR and keeps one entry per CDR3 protein. The sample carries around 630,000 distinct CDR3 sequences, more than 20% recorded once. Sequenced input: CD8+ T cells from PBMCs. The receptors come from a human donor in good health (CMV status not recorded). Some clones in this sample may be carry-over from other donors' samples.

The chain links TRBV11-2 to TRBJ2-1; 7 bases map to TRBD1. V trimming: 2 bases; J trimming: 0 bases; junction bases outside the gene matches: 4. CDR1 and CDR2 (germline): SGHAT, FQNNGV. The CDR3 runs to 16 residues. CDR3 in DNA: TGTGCCAGCAGCTTATGGGACAGTAGCTCCTACAATGAGCAGTTCTTC. Protein product: CASSLWDSSSYNEQFF. The full variable domain, in which reference TRBV11-2 and TRBJ2-1 provide the parts outside the CDR3, is EAGVAQSPRYKIIEKRQSVAFWCNPISGHATLYWYQQILGQGPKLLIQFQNNGVVDDSQLPKDRFSAERLKGVDSTLKIQPAKLEDSAVYLCASSLWDSSSYNEQFFGPGTRLTVL.

This chain joins TRBV29-1 and TRBJ2-1, with 7 nucleotides matching TRBD1. CDR1 SQVTM and CDR2 ANQGSEA come from the germline V gene. The trim removed 4 bases at V and 8 bases at J, leaving 14 bases unmatched. CDR3 length: 15 residues. This CDR3 reads CSVVGAKGALYEQFF. CDR3 nucleotides: TGCAGCGTTGTGGGGGCTAAGGGGGCCCTCTATGAGCAGTTCTTC.

This sequence joins TRBV24-1 and TRBJ2-2, with D possibly matching TRBD2 (5 bases). Trimming removed 0 bases at V and 9 bases at J, with 7 bases between. This CDR3 has 13 residues. CDR1 is KGHDR, CDR2 SFDVKD, per germline. This CDR3 reads CATSDLLARELFF. The DNA for the CDR3 is TGTGCCACCAGTGATTTGCTAGCCCGGGAGCTGTTTTTT.

About this clonotype: Being one base from a much bigger clone, this may be a read error. The V and J genes are TRBV6-1 and TRBJ1-1, with 9 bases fitting TRBD1. The CDR3 extends over 15 amino acids. Looked up from germline, CDR1 is MNHNS and CDR2 is SASEGT. The DNA for the CDR3 is TGTGTCAGCATTAAGAGGGACAGGGTAACTGCTGAAGCTTTCTTT. Protein: CVSIKRDRVTAEAFF.

This clonotype was counted between two and nine times. The V and J genes are TRBV15 and TRBJ1-1; D is uncertain. Germline-derived CDR1 and CDR2 are LNHNV and YYDKDF (reference sequence). There are 13 residues in the CDR3. V lost 3 bases, J lost 2 bases, and 7 bases lay in between. The CDR3 sequence is CATSSTKNTEAFF. The CDR3 nucleotides are TGTGCCACCAGCAGTACGAAAAACACTGAAGCTTTCTTT.

This clonotype was seen ten or more times. The chain couples TRBV7-2 to TRBJ2-7; possible D gene TRBD1, 7 bases. The CDR3 sequence is 14 residues long. V lost 6 bases, J lost 3 bases, and 15 bases lay in between. Germline CDR1 is SGHTA and CDR2 is FQGNSA. CDR3 sequence reads: CASSPRGDDYEQYV. In DNA, the CDR3 is TGTGCCAGCAGTCCCAGGGGGGACGACTACGAGCAGTACGTC.

The rearrangement uses TRBV6-5 and TRBJ2-5; 12 bases match TRBD2. The CDR3 contains 13 residues. CDR1 MNHEY and CDR2 SVGAGI come from the germline V gene. V shed 8 bases and J 7 bases; nucleotides not matched to a gene: 5. The CDR3, as DNA: TGTGCCAGCGAGAGGACTAGCGGGGCGACCCAGTACTTC. As protein: CASERTSGATQYF.

The V call is TRBV28, the J call TRBJ1-1; TRBD1 might be the D (5 bases). Germline values: CDR1 MDHEN, CDR2 SYDVKM. The CDR3 is made up of 15 amino acids. V was trimmed by 2 bases and J by 0 bases, leaving 10 bases between them. DNA of the CDR3: TGTGCCAGCAGTTTACTACAGGATCTGAACACTGAAGCTTTCTTT. Translation gives CASSLLQDLNTEAFF.

This clonotype was seen many times. This sequence joins TRBV7-6 and TRBJ2-7; the match to TRBD1 covers 9 bases. Germline V gene lookup returns CDR1 SGHVS and CDR2 FNYEAQ. The CDR3 runs 14 residues. Trimming cost V 1 base and J 6 bases; bases outside gene matches: 4. CDR3 nucleotide sequence: TGTGCCAGCAGCTTAGGAACAGGGGGCCTCGAGCAGTACTTC. Protein product: CASSLGTGGLEQYF.